This entry lists 24 T cell receptor beta chains sequenced from one sample in a study of T cell repertoires in cytomegalovirus infection. What these receptors recognize is not known. One entry per CDR3 protein, called by TCRdb with MiXCR from the reads. The data show some 560,000 distinct CDR3 sequences, about 40% seen once. The sample consisted of cultured PBMCs, taken from culture after CMV antigen stimulation. Receptors originate from a human donor in good health (CMV status not recorded). Some clones in this sample may be carry-over from other donors' samples.

This clonotype was counted a single time. V gene TRBV5-4 combines with J gene TRBJ1-1; 8 nucleotides match TRBD1. Trimming at V came to 4 bases and at J to 1 base, leaving 6 bases not matched to a gene. Germline V gene data show CDR1 as SGHNT and CDR2 as YYREEE (reference sequence). The CDR3 runs 15 residues. The CDR3 spells CASSTRDRPNTEAFF. CDR3 in DNA: TGTGCCAGCAGCACACGGGACAGGCCGAACACTGAAGCTTTCTTT.

This clonotype was counted between two and nine times. J is TRBJ2-3 and V is TRBV12-3 or TRBV12-4; no reliable D call. The CDR3 runs to 14 residues. The V end lost 5 bases, the J end lost 2 bases, and 11 bases lay between the germline ends. CDR3 region: CASSRRDVTDTQYF. DNA of the CDR3: TGTGCCAGCAGTCGCCGCGACGTCACAGATACGCAGTATTTT.

This clonotype was seen more than once but under ten times. The rearrangement uses TRBV7-8 and TRBJ2-1; D ambiguous. This CDR3 has 14 residues. V was pared by 5 bases and J by 6 bases, with 14 bases between. Germline CDR1 and CDR2: SGHVS and FQNEAQ. In DNA, the CDR3 is TGTGCCAGCAGCCCAAGGTCTGGGGTCAATGAGCAGTTCTTC. It is translated as CASSPRSGVNEQFF.

This chain's CDR3 is CASRGGSEQFF. The CDR3 DNA reads TGTGCCAGTAGGGGGGGCAGCGAGCAGTTCTTC. The chain carries TRBV19 and TRBJ2-1; D may be TRBD1 or TRBD2 (6 bases each). Germline V lookup: CDR1 LNHDA, CDR2 SQIVND (reference sequence). The CDR3 loop spans 11 amino acids. The V gene lost 6 bases and the J gene lost 10 bases, with 10 bases spanning the gap.

This clonotype was recorded once. The rearrangement uses TRBV27 and TRBJ2-3; 8 bases match TRBD1. V trimming: 5 bases; J trimming: 6 bases; junction bases outside the gene matches: 10. Germline V gene lookup returns CDR1 MNHEY and CDR2 SMNVEV (reference sequence). The CDR3 sequence is 15 residues long. The CDR3 sequence: CASSLSGGVYDTQYF. In DNA form, the CDR3 reads TGTGCCAGCAGTCTTTCAGGGGGCGTATATGATACGCAGTATTTT.

This clonotype was observed a handful of times. The chain joins TRBV7-8 to TRBJ2-7, with 8 bases fitting TRBD2. V trimming: 0 bases; J trimming: 2 bases; junction bases outside the gene matches: 3. The CDR3 loop spans 15 amino acids. Germline CDR1 SGHVS, CDR2 FQNEAQ. CDR3 in amino acids: CASSLARGGPYEQYF. The CDR3 coding sequence is TGTGCCAGCAGCTTAGCTCGGGGGGGACCCTACGAGCAGTACTTC.

The chain recombines TRBV20-1 with TRBJ2-1; TRBD1 matches 10 bases. The germline V gene has CDR1 DFQATT and CDR2 SNEGSKA (reference sequence). There are 13 residues in the CDR3. The J segment lost 8 bases and the V segment lost 5 bases, leaving 6 bases of the junction unmatched. The CDR3 region has the DNA TGCAGTGCTCCCGGGACAGGGGCCCATGAGCAGTTCTTC. It is translated as CSAPGTGAHEQFF.

The rearrangement links TRBV20-1 to TRBJ2-1; 10 positions match TRBD2. CDR1 is DFQATT, CDR2 SNEGSKA, per germline (reference sequence). CDR3 length: 15 amino acids. V shed 0 bases, J shed 8 bases, and the junction held 7 bases outside the gene matches. The CDR3 is CSARDQLAGRHEQFF. CDR3 nucleotide sequence: TGCAGTGCTAGAGATCAACTAGCGGGACGGCATGAGCAGTTCTTC.

The chain couples TRBV4-3 to TRBJ2-7, with D unresolved. Trimming removed 5 bases from V and 4 bases from J, with 12 bases in between. The CDR3 length is 13 residues. CDR1 LGHNA and CDR2 YSLEER come from the germline V gene. CDR3 sequence: CASSIRPGYEQYF. CDR3 sequence (DNA): TGCGCCAGCAGCATCCGGCCCGGTTACGAGCAGTACTTC.

This sequence joins TRBV28 and TRBJ2-4; TRBD1 agrees at 7 bases. The CDR3 spans 14 residues. Germline CDR1 is MDHEN and CDR2 is SYDVKM. Trimming at V came to 6 bases and at J to 1 base, leaving 3 bases not matched to a gene. The CDR3 nucleotides read TGTGCCAGCAGGGCGGACAGGGCCAAAAACATTCAGTACTTC. It yields the protein CASRADRAKNIQYF.

V gene TRBV20-1 combines with J gene TRBJ2-5; D call uncertain. Germline V gives CDR1 DFQATT, CDR2 SNEGSKA (reference sequence). The V and J ends lost 7 bases and 3 bases respectively, with 9 bases between them. This CDR3 is 11 amino acids long. The CDR3 region has the DNA TGCAGTGGGGCGGAGAAAGAGACCCAGTACTTC. The encoded protein is CSGAEKETQYF.

There are many counts of this clonotype. This chain uses TRBV7-2 with TRBJ2-2; D is undetermined. V lost 5 bases, J lost 5 bases, and 9 bases lay in between. The CDR3 sequence is 13 residues long. CDR1 is SGHTA and CDR2 is FQGNSA in the germline V gene. The DNA of the CDR3 is TGTGCCAGCAGCAACAGAGTAACCGGGGAGCTGTTTTTT. This codes for CASSNRVTGELFF.

The chain joins TRBV10-3 to TRBJ2-2; 9 bases agree with TRBD2. The CDR3 consists of 15 residues. After removal of 5 bases from V and 1 base from J, the junction contained 2 bases not matched to a gene. Germline V gene sequence: CDR1 ENHRY, CDR2 SYGVKD. The CDR3 reads CAISQLAGNTGELFF. CDR3 in DNA: TGTGCCATCAGTCAACTAGCGGGGAACACCGGGGAGCTGTTTTTT.

The sample holds many counts of this clonotype. This chain uses TRBV7-8 with TRBJ1-1; D not resolved. The germline CDR1 and CDR2 sequences are SGHVS and FQNEAQ. This CDR3 spans 15 amino acids. The V end lost 5 bases, the J end lost 1 base, and 14 bases lay between the germline ends. DNA of the CDR3: TGTGCCAGCAGCGAGGTCCCGGGCGCGAACACTGAAGCTTTCTTT. Translated: CASSEVPGANTEAFF.

This clonotype came up once. V and J are TRBV19 and TRBJ2-1; 8 bases are a match to TRBD2. Germline CDR1 is LNHDA and CDR2 is SQIVND (reference sequence). Trimming at V came to 3 bases and at J to 0 bases, leaving 7 bases not matched to a gene. This CDR3 contains 17 residues. The CDR3 region has the DNA TGTGCCAGTAGTATCGGCGGGGGGTATAGCTCCTACAATGAGCAGTTCTTC. Translating it yields CASSIGGGYSSYNEQFF.

V is TRBV2 and J is TRBJ1-2; no definite D call. This CDR3 is built from 12 residues. Germline CDR1 is SNHLY and CDR2 is FYNNEI. V shed 6 bases and J shed 4 bases, with 9 bases lying between them. The CDR3 DNA is TGTGCCAGCAGGGGCTCCACCTATGGCTACACCTTC. This codes for CASRGSTYGYTF.

The V and J genes are TRBV7-2 and TRBJ2-7; 7 bases align to TRBD2. The CDR3 runs 16 residues. Germline CDR1 reads SGHTA; CDR2 reads FQGNSA. V lost 3 bases and J lost 2; bases outside the gene matches: 10. CDR3 in amino acids: CASSLSREPSTYEQYF. The CDR3 bases are TGTGCCAGCAGCTTGTCGCGGGAGCCTTCGACCTACGAGCAGTACTTC.

This clonotype was recorded once. This chain links TRBV19 with TRBJ2-5; D assignment may be TRBD1 or TRBD2 (5 bases each). The CDR3 runs 17 residues. Trimming stripped 4 bases from V and 4 bases from J, with 22 bases between. CDR1 is LNHDA and CDR2 is SQIVND in the germline V gene (reference sequence). CDR3 region: CASSSGTSGFGLETQYF. In nucleotides, the CDR3 is TGTGCCAGTAGTAGTGGGACCTCAGGGTTTGGCTTAGAGACCCAGTACTTC.

In this sample, this clonotype turned up a few times. J is TRBJ1-6 and V is TRBV2; a weak D match, TRBD1 (6 bases). Looked up from germline, CDR1 is SNHLY and CDR2 is FYNNEI. The V end was cut by 5 bases, the J end by 8 bases, with 13 bases between. This CDR3 spans 14 amino acids. DNA of the CDR3: TGTGCCAGCAGTCCCGGACAGACGTATTCACCCCTCCACTTT. Its translation: CASSPGQTYSPLHF.

Only a few counts were recorded for this clonotype. The chain carries TRBV4-2 and TRBJ2-7; 8 bases fit TRBD1. Germline V lookup: CDR1 LGHNA, CDR2 YNFKEQ. The CDR3 is 12 amino acids. V was clipped by 6 bases and J by 5 bases; unmatched bases: 3. The CDR3 loop reads CASSSGGDEQYF. In nucleotides, the CDR3 is TGTGCCAGCAGTTCAGGGGGCGACGAGCAGTACTTC.

This chain links TRBV4-1 with TRBJ2-3; either TRBD1 or TRBD2 may supply D (6 bases each). The CDR3 is 19 amino acids. The V gene's germline CDR1 is MGHRA and CDR2 YSYEKL. V lost 0 bases to trimming and J lost 0 bases, with 19 bases between them. The CDR3 loop is CASSQDRVGGYASTDTQYF. CDR3 DNA sequence: TGCGCCAGCAGCCAAGATCGGGTCGGGGGCTATGCTAGCACAGATACGCAGTATTTT.

The rearrangement links TRBV11-2 to TRBJ2-1; TRBD2 aligns across 9 bases. The germline V gene has CDR1 SGHAT and CDR2 FQNNGV. The CDR3 has 14 amino acids. After removal of 8 bases from V and 5 bases from J, the junction contained 7 bases not matched to a gene. CDR3 amino acids: CASRRLAGHNEQFF. As DNA, the CDR3 is TGTGCCAGCCGACGGCTAGCGGGGCACAATGAGCAGTTCTTC.

The chain combines TRBV6-5 with TRBJ2-2; tentative D call: TRBD1 (6 bases). The CDR3 sequence is 13 residues long. Trimming cost V 6 bases and J 4 bases, with 9 bases left between them. The germline gives CDR1 MNHEY, CDR2 SVGAGI. CDR3 loop: CASSGQITGELFF. The CDR3 DNA is TGTGCCAGCAGCGGACAGATCACCGGGGAGCTGTTTTTT.

This clonotype is a singleton in its sample. J is TRBJ2-7 and V is TRBV7-2; possible D gene TRBD1, 6 bases. V was pared by 5 bases and J by 3 bases, with 17 bases between. CDR1 is SGHTA and CDR2 is FQGNSA in the germline V gene. The CDR3 contains 15 residues. The DNA for the CDR3 is TGTGCCAGCAGCATCCCCGGGACACCAGACTACGAGCAGTACTTC. Translating it yields CASSIPGTPDYEQYF. Looking up the rest from reference TRBV7-2 and TRBJ2-7 gives the full variable domain: GAGVSQSPSNKVTEKGKDVELRCDPISGHTALYWYRQSLGQGLEFLIYFQGNSAPDKSGLPSDRFSAERTGGSVSTLTIQRTQQEDSAVYLCASSIPGTPDYEQYFGPGTRLTVT.